Listed here are 28 T cell receptor beta chains from one sample, sequenced in a study of T cell clonotyping in hematopoietic cell transplantation. Libraries were prepared by immunoSEQ multiplex PCR; TCRdb keeps only in-frame clonotypes and omits some of them. The table includes about 10,000 clones, over 70% detected once. Source: PBMCs, taken 30 days after allogeneic stem cell transplant. These receptors all stem from a female patient in her 40s who had an allogeneic stem cell transplant from a related donor, so T cells may come from the graft donor. Some clones in this sample may be carry-over from other donors' samples.

The V and J genes are TRBV7-9 and TRBJ1-1; the match to TRBD1 covers 7 bases. Germline trimming cut 5 bases from V and 4 bases from J; bases unmatched to any gene: 7. Germline V gene data show CDR1 as SEHNR and CDR2 as FQNEAQ (reference sequence). The CDR3 is made up of 14 amino acids. The DNA of the CDR3 is TGTGCCAGCAGCCTGAAAGGGGGCGGCACTGAAGCTTTCTTT. This sequence encodes CASSLKGGGTEAFF.

V usage is TRBV7-8 and J usage is TRBJ2-7; 8 positions match TRBD2. Germline-derived CDR1 and CDR2 are SGHVS and FQNEAQ. Losses at the gene ends were 0 bases for V and 2 bases for J; bases not matched to a gene: 12. The CDR3 length is 18 residues. In nucleotides, the CDR3 is TGTGCCAGCAGCTTAGCGGTGCGGGAGGAAGCGTTCACCTACGAGCAGTACTTC. Encoded protein: CASSLAVREEAFTYEQYF.

V usage is TRBV4-2 and J usage is TRBJ2-7; tentatively, D is TRBD2 (6 bases). The CDR3 consists of 13 residues. V lost 3 bases, J lost 3 bases, and 9 bases lay in between. Germline assignment: CDR1 LGHNA and CDR2 YNFKEQ. CDR3 DNA sequence: TGTGCCAGCAGCCAGGGACTGTTCTACGAGCAGTACTTC. Its translation is CASSQGLFYEQYF.

This clone appeared a few times. This chain joins TRBV7-2 and TRBJ1-5; possibly TRBD1 for D (5 bases). V was cut by 4 bases and J by 7 bases, with 11 bases left in between. Germline CDR1 is SGHTA and CDR2 is FQGNSA. The CDR3 consists of 13 residues. In DNA form, the CDR3 reads TGTGCCAGCAGCTCGGAGGGACTCCAGCCCCAGCATTTT. Translation: CASSSEGLQPQHF.

The count of this clone is one. This chain uses TRBV7-2 with TRBJ2-7; D not certain. The CDR3 runs 16 residues. Germline V lookup: CDR1 SGHTA, CDR2 FQGNSA. Trimming took 5 bases from V and 0 from J, leaving 17 bases between them. The CDR3 nucleotides read TGTGCCAGCAGCCTGCCTCCCAGCGAATACTCCTACGAGCAGTACTTC. This gives the protein CASSLPPSEYSYEQYF. The full variable domain, its missing parts supplied by reference TRBV7-2 and TRBJ2-7, is GAGVSQSPSNKVTEKGKDVELRCDPISGHTALYWYRQSLGQGLEFLIYFQGNSAPDKSGLPSDRFSAERTGGSVSTLTIQRTQQEDSAVYLCASSLPPSEYSYEQYFGPGTRLTVT.

This rearrangement joins TRBV11-3 to TRBJ2-7; D not resolved. Germline V gene data show CDR1 as SGHNT and CDR2 as YENEEA. Trimming shortened V by 1 base and J by 4 bases, and 14 bases separated the two germline ends. The CDR3 consists of 15 residues. In DNA form, the CDR3 reads TGTGCCAGCAGCTTAGGGATCGGGCGCTATTACGAGCAGTACTTC. Protein sequence: CASSLGIGRYYEQYF.

This clone counts as large (0.1 to 1%). This sequence joins TRBV5-6 and TRBJ2-7; no firm D call. Germline CDR1 reads SGHDT; CDR2 reads YYEEEE. Trimming removed 2 bases at V and 7 bases at J, with 10 bases between. This CDR3 region has 12 residues. The CDR3 is CASSFMEREQYF. The CDR3 DNA sequence: TGTGCCAGCAGCTTCATGGAACGGGAGCAGTACTTC.

The chain recombines TRBV10-3 with TRBJ2-7; TRBD2 matches 9 bases. With 5 bases clipped from V and 3 bases from J, the junction kept 8 bases outside the gene matches. CDR1 is ENHRY, CDR2 SYGVKD, per germline. The CDR3 contains 15 residues. DNA of the CDR3: TGTGCCATCAGTAATAGCGGGAGCATCAACTACGAGCAGTACTTC. This sequence encodes CAISNSGSINYEQYF.

The chain combines TRBV6-4 with TRBJ2-2; no clear D gene. The germline CDR1 and CDR2 sequences are MRHNA and SNTAGT. Trimming left V 3 bases short and J 2 bases short, with 4 bases between. The CDR3 sequence is 13 residues long. The CDR3 loop reads CASSESNTGELFF. CDR3 in DNA: TGTGCCAGCAGTGAGAGCAACACCGGGGAGCTGTTTTTT.

The gene calls are TRBV19 and TRBJ1-1; TRBD1 is a possible D gene (5 bases). CDR1 is LNHDA and CDR2 is SQIVND in the germline V gene (reference sequence). V shed 4 bases and J shed 11 bases, with 14 bases lying between them. This CDR3 has 12 amino acids. The CDR3 region has the DNA TGTGCCAGTAGTAGGGCCCAGGGTTGGGCTTTCTTT. Residues: CASSRAQGWAFF. The full variable domain, its missing parts supplied by reference TRBV19 and TRBJ1-1, is DGGITQSPKYLFRKEGQNVTLSCEQNLNHDAMYWYRQDPGQGLRLIYYSQIVNDFQKGDIAEGYSVSREKKESFPLTVTSAQKNPTAFYLCASSRAQGWAFFGQGTRLTVV.

This chain links TRBV6-6 with TRBJ2-1; D unresolved. The CDR3 is 12 residues long. Germline CDR1 and CDR2: MNHNY and SVGAGI (reference sequence). Trimming removed 3 bases at V and 10 bases at J, with 10 bases between. The CDR3 loop is CASSYGGDEQFF. In nucleotides, the CDR3 is TGTGCCAGCAGTTATGGCGGCGACGAGCAGTTCTTC.

The J gene is TRBJ1-1, the V gene TRBV20-1; possibly TRBD1 for D (5 bases). Germline V gene data show CDR1 as DFQATT and CDR2 as SNEGSKA (reference sequence). With 5 bases removed from V and 7 bases from J, the gap between germline ends came to 8 bases. This CDR3 is built from 10 residues. CDR3 region: CSARTGEAFF. The CDR3 DNA reads TGCAGTGCTCGTACAGGTGAAGCTTTCTTT.

This chain uses TRBV27 with TRBJ1-2; 7 nucleotides align to TRBD1. The ends lost 6 bases at V and 3 bases at J; junction bases unmatched: 10. This CDR3 is built from 15 residues. Germline V CDR1 and CDR2: MNHEY, SMNVEV (reference sequence). Here the CDR3 reads CASSPWAGGDYGYTF. CDR3 coding DNA: TGTGCCAGCAGCCCCTGGGCAGGGGGAGACTATGGCTACACCTTC.

The chain joins TRBV30 to TRBJ1-2; D may be TRBD1 (5 bases). The CDR3 is 13 amino acids. CDR1 and CDR2 from the germline V gene are GTSNPN and SVGIG (reference sequence). V gave up 1 base and J gave up 3 bases, with 9 bases separating them. The CDR3 coding sequence is TGTGCCTGGAGTGAGCAGGGCTACTATGGCTACACCTTC. Its protein product is CAWSEQGYYGYTF.

J is TRBJ1-1 and V is TRBV7-9; tentative D call: TRBD1 (5 bases). Trimming left V 3 bases short and J 3 bases short, with 20 bases between. The CDR3 extends over 17 amino acids. Germline values: CDR1 SEHNR, CDR2 FQNEAQ (reference sequence). The CDR3 nucleotides read TGTGCCAGCAGCTTTGATGGGACCCGGGGGACGTACACTGAAGCTTTCTTT. Translated: CASSFDGTRGTYTEAFF.

The chain links TRBV2 to TRBJ1-3; D remains ambiguous. The CDR3 loop spans 12 amino acids. V was trimmed by 6 bases and J by 5 bases, leaving 8 bases between them. Germline CDR1 is SNHLY and CDR2 is FYNNEI. The CDR3 is CASRGRRNTIYF. The CDR3 DNA is TGTGCCAGCAGAGGACGGAGAAACACCATATATTTT.

On this clone: The junction shows a germline mismatch at one end, possibly a read error. V usage is TRBV30 and J usage is TRBJ2-7, with D hard to call. CDR1 is GTSNPN and CDR2 is SVGIG in the germline V gene (reference sequence). This CDR3 has 12 residues. CDR3 loop: CARSPGHNEQYF. CDR3 sequence (DNA): TGTGCCCGGAGTCCCGGGCACAACGAGCAGTACTTC.

This clone was seen once. This chain links TRBV5-4 with TRBJ1-3; D is unclear. There are 14 residues in the CDR3. V was shortened by 4 bases and J by 7 bases, with 15 bases between the two germline ends. Germline V gene sequence: CDR1 SGHNT, CDR2 YYREEE (reference sequence). The CDR3, as DNA: TGTGCCAGCAGCCTACCGGATGGCAGGAACACCATATATTTT. This encodes CASSLPDGRNTIYF.

J is TRBJ2-3 and V is TRBV27, with D possibly matching TRBD2 (5 bases). In germline, CDR1 is MNHEY, CDR2 SMNVEV (reference sequence). The CDR3 spans 14 residues. V lost 10 bases and J 2 bases, leaving 16 bases between the germline ends. In DNA form, the CDR3 reads TGTGCCACCCGGACTTCCCTCTACACAGATACGCAGTATTTT. Translation gives CATRTSLYTDTQYF.

The chain recombines TRBV27 with TRBJ1-1; a possible D gene is TRBD1 (6 bases). CDR1 is MNHEY and CDR2 is SMNVEV in the germline V gene (reference sequence). V was cut by 4 bases and J by 1 base, with 10 bases left in between. This CDR3 is 14 amino acids long. CDR3 in amino acids: CASSSRTENTEAFF. CDR3 nucleotide sequence: TGTGCCAGCAGTTCCCGGACAGAGAACACTGAAGCTTTCTTT.

This chain uses TRBV25-1 with TRBJ2-5; TRBD1 matches 7 bases. The germline gives CDR1 MGHDK, CDR2 SYGVNS. J lost 5 bases, V lost 6 bases, and 12 bases had no gene match. The CDR3 runs to 15 residues. The chain's CDR3 is CASRKGTVSGETQYF. The CDR3 DNA is TGTGCCAGCAGGAAAGGGACAGTCTCAGGGGAGACCCAGTACTTC.

The V call is TRBV30, the J call TRBJ1-5, with unresolved D. Per germline, CDR1 GTSNPN and CDR2 SVGIG (reference sequence). Between the trimmed V and J ends, which lost 4 bases and 7 bases, there was a span of 17 bases. The CDR3 contains 14 residues. The CDR3 is CAWTREGRGQPQHF. In DNA form, the CDR3 reads TGTGCCTGGACGCGGGAGGGCCGAGGGCAGCCCCAGCATTTT.

The chain carries TRBV11-2 and TRBJ2-7, with 7 bases aligning to TRBD2. Trimming took 5 bases from V and 4 from J; bases not matched to a gene: 11. From germline, CDR1 is SGHAT and CDR2 FQNNGV. The CDR3 length is 15 residues. CDR3: CASSAYQGGPYEQYF. In DNA, the CDR3 is TGTGCCAGCAGCGCGTACCAGGGAGGGCCGTACGAGCAGTACTTC. Variable domain in full (rest from reference TRBV11-2 and TRBJ2-7): EAGVAQSPRYKIIEKRQSVAFWCNPISGHATLYWYQQILGQGPKLLIQFQNNGVVDDSQLPKDRFSAERLKGVDSTLKIQPAKLEDSAVYLCASSAYQGGPYEQYFGPGTRLTVT.

Only one count was recorded for this clone. The genes are TRBV7-9 and TRBJ1-5; no definite D call. CDR3 length: 17 amino acids. Germline V gene sequence: CDR1 SEHNR, CDR2 FQNEAQ (reference sequence). Trimming stripped 1 base from V and 1 base from J, with 14 bases between. The CDR3, as DNA: TGTGCCAGCAGCTTAGAATTTGGGTCTTCGAGCAATCAGCCCCAGCATTTT. Amino acid sequence: CASSLEFGSSSNQPQHF. The whole variable domain, filled in from reference TRBV7-9 and TRBJ1-5, reads DTGVSQNPRHKITKRGQNVTFRCDPISEHNRLYWYRQTLGQGPEFLTYFQNEAQLEKSRLLSDRFSAERPKGSFSTLEIQRTEQGDSAMYLCASSLEFGSSSNQPQHFGDGTRLSIL.

This clone has just a few counts. V is TRBV10-3 and J is TRBJ2-4, with D perhaps TRBD1 (6 bases). Germline V CDR1 and CDR2: ENHRY, SYGVKD. This CDR3 is built from 14 residues. The ends were cut back, 6 bases at V and 7 bases at J, with 16 bases in the middle. The CDR3 spells CAISRDTLWNIQYF. In DNA form, the CDR3 reads TGTGCCATCAGCCGGGACACCCTTTGGAACATTCAGTACTTC.

This clone appeared a few times. The chain uses TRBV15 and TRBJ2-1; D is ambiguous. Trimming removed 8 bases from V and 0 bases from J, with 11 bases in between. The CDR3 contains 14 residues. Germline-derived CDR1 and CDR2 are LNHNV and YYDKDF (reference sequence). Here the CDR3 DNA reads TGTGCCACCGATGGAGTTTCCTCCTACAATGAGCAGTTCTTC. Protein product: CATDGVSSYNEQFF.

The chain combines TRBV5-5 with TRBJ1-1; 10 nucleotides align to TRBD1. After removal of 4 bases from V and 4 bases from J, the junction contained 7 bases not matched to a gene. Germline CDR1 and CDR2: SGHKS and YYEKEE (reference sequence). The length of the CDR3 is 15 residues. The CDR3 protein is CASSQVDRGGTEAFF. The CDR3 nucleotides are TGTGCCAGCAGCCAGGTGGACAGGGGGGGCACTGAAGCTTTCTTT.

The gene calls are TRBV25-1 and TRBJ2-3; D is unresolved. The CDR3 has 11 amino acids. Trimming shortened V by 4 bases and J by 5 bases, and 4 bases separated the two germline ends. Germline V gene sequence: CDR1 MGHDK, CDR2 SYGVNS. The CDR3 coding sequence is TGTGCCAGCAGTGTTGGAGATACGCAGTATTTT. This encodes CASSVGDTQYF.